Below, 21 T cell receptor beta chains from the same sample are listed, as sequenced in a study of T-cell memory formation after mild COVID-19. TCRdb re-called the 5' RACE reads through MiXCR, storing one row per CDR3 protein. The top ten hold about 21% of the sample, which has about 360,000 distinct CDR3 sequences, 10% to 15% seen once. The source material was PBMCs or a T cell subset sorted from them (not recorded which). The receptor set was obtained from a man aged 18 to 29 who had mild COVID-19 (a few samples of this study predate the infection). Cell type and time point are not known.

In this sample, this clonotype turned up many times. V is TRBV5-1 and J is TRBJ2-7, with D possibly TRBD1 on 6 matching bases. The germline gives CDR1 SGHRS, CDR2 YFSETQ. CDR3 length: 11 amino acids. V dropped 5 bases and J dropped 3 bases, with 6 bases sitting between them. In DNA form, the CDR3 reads TGCGCCAGCAGGGACAGCTACGAGCAGTACTTC. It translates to CASRDSYEQYF.

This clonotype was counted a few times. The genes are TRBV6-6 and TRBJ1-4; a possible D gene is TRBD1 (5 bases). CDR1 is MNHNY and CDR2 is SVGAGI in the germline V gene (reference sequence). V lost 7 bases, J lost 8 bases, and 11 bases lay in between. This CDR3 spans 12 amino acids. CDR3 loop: CASNDEGEKLFF. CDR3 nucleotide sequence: TGTGCCAGCAACGACGAGGGGGAAAAACTGTTTTTT.

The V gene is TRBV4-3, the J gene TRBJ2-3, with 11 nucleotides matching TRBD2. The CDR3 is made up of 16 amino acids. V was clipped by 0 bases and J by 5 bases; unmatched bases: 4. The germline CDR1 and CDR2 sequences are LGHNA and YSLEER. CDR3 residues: CASSQEASGGIDTQYF. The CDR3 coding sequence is TGCGCCAGCAGCCAAGAGGCTAGCGGGGGGATAGATACGCAGTATTTT.

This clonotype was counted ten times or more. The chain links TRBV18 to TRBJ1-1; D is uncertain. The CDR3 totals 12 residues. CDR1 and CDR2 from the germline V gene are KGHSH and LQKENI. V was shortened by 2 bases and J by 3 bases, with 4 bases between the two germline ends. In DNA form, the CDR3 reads TGTGCCAGCTCACCAGGGGACACTGAAGCTTTCTTT. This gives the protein CASSPGDTEAFF.

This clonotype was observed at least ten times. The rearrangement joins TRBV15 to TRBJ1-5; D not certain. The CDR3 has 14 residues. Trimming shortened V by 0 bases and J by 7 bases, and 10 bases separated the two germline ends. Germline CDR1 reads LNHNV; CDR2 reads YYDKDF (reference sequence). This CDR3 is CATSREKSMQPQHF. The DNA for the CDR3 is TGTGCCACCAGCAGAGAGAAGTCCATGCAGCCCCAGCATTTT. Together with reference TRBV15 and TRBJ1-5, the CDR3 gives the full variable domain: DAMVIQNPRYQVTQFGKPVTLSCSQTLNHNVMYWYQQKSSQAPKLLFHYYDKDFNNEADTPDNFQSRRPNTSFCFLDIRSPGLGDTAMYLCATSREKSMQPQHFGDGTRLSIL.

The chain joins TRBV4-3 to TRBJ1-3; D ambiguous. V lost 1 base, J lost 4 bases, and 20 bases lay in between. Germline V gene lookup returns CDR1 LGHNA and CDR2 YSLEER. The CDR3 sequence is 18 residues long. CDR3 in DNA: TGCGCCAGCAGCCAAGCAATCTTGGGCCCCTCGGGGGGAAACACCATATATTTT. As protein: CASSQAILGPSGGNTIYF.

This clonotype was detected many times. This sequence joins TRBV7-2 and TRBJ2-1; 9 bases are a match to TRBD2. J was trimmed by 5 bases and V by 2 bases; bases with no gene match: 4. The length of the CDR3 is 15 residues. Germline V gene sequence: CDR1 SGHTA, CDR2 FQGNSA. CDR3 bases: TGTGCCAGCAGCTTAATGGCGGGGGGGAACAATGAGCAGTTCTTC. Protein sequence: CASSLMAGGNNEQFF.

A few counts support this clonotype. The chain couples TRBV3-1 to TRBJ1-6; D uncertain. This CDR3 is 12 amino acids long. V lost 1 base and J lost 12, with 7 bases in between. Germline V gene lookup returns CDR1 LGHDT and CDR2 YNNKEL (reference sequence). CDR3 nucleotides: TGTGCCAGCAGCCAAGGCCTGGAACCCCTCCACTTT. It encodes CASSQGLEPLHF.

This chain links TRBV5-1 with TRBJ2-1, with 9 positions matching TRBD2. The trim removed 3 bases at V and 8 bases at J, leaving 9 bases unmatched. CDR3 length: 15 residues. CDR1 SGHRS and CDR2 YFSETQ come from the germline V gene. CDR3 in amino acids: CASSSLAGAVHEQFF. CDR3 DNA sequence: TGCGCCAGCAGCTCCTTAGCGGGGGCGGTTCATGAGCAGTTCTTC.

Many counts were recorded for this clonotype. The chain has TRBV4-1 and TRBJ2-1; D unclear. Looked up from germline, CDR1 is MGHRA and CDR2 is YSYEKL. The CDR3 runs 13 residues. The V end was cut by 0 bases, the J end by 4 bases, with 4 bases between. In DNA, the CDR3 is TGCGCCAGCAGCCAAGAGAATTACAATGAGCAGTTCTTC. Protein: CASSQENYNEQFF.

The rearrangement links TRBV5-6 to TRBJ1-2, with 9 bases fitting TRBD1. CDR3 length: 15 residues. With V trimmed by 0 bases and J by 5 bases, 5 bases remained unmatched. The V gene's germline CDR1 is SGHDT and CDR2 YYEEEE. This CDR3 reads CASSLAQGQGYGYTF. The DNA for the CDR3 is TGTGCCAGCAGCTTGGCCCAGGGACAGGGATATGGCTACACCTTC.

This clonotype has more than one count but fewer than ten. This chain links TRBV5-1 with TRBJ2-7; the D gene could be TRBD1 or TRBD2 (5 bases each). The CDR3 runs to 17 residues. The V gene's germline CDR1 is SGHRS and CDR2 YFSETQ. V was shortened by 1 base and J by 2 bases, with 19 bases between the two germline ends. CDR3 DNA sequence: TGCGCCAGCAGCTTGACGGGGATGTGGGGGACGACCTACGAGCAGTACTTC. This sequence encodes CASSLTGMWGTTYEQYF.

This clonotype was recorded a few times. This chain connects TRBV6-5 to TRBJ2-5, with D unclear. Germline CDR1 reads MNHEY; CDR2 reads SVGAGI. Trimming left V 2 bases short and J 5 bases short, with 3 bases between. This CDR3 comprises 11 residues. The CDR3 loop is CASSYAETQYF. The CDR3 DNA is TGTGCCAGCAGTTACGCTGAGACCCAGTACTTC.

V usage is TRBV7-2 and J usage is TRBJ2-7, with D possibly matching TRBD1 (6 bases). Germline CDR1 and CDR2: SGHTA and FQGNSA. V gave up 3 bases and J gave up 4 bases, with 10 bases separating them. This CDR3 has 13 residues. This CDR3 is CASSFGTKYEQYV. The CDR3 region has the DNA TGTGCCAGCAGCTTCGGGACAAAGTACGAGCAGTACGTC.

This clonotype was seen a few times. CDR3 nucleotide sequence: TGCAGCGCGGGACGGAGAAACACTGAAGCTTTCTTT. The encoded protein is CSAGRRNTEAFF. The rearrangement links TRBV29-1 to TRBJ1-1; TRBD1 might be the D (5 bases). CDR3 size: 12 residues. V was trimmed by 7 bases and J by 2 bases, leaving 11 bases between them. From germline, CDR1 is SQVTM and CDR2 ANQGSEA.

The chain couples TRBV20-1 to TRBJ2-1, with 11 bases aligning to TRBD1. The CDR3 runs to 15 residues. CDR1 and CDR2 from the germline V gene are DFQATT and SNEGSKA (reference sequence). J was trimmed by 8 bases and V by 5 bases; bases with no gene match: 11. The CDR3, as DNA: TGCAGTGCTCGATCGCCGGGACAGGGGGTATATGAGCAGTTCTTC. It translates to CSARSPGQGVYEQFF.

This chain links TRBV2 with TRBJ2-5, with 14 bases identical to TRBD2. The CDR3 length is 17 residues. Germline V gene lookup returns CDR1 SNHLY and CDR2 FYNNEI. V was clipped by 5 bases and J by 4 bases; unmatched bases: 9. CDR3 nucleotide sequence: TGTGCCAGCAGTTCGACTAGCGGGGGGGCCGTTGGAGAGACCCAGTACTTC. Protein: CASSSTSGGAVGETQYF.

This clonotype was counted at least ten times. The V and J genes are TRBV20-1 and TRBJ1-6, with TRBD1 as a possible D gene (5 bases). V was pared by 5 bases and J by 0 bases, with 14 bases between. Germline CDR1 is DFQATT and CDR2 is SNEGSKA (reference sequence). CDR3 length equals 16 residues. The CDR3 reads CSAGDPGSSYNSPLHF. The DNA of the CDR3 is TGCAGTGCTGGGGACCCCGGCAGCTCCTATAATTCACCCCTCCACTTT.

CDR3 protein: CASSTAGTGDGYTF. The CDR3 bases are TGTGCCAGCAGCACCGCCGGGACGGGAGATGGCTACACCTTC. V and J are TRBV7-9 and TRBJ1-2; TRBD1 is a possible D gene (5 bases). Per germline, CDR1 SEHNR and CDR2 FQNEAQ (reference sequence). V was pared by 5 bases and J by 6 bases, with 16 bases between. CDR3 length: 14 amino acids.

The CDR3 DNA reads TGCAGTGCTTGGACGGCCCGCTATGGCTACACCTTC. Amino acids: CSAWTARYGYTF. The rearrangement uses TRBV20-1 and TRBJ1-2; D is undetermined. V lost 5 bases and J lost 4, with 11 bases in between. Looked up from germline, CDR1 is DFQATT and CDR2 is SNEGSKA (reference sequence). This CDR3 has 12 residues.

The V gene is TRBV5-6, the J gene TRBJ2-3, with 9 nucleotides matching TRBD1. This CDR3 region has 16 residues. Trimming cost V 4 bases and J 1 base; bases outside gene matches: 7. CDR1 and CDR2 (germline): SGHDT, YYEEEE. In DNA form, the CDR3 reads TGTGCCAGCAGCACACAGGGGGCCCACGGCACAGATACGCAGTATTTT. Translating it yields CASSTQGAHGTDTQYF.